Below, 5 T cell receptor beta chains from the same sample are listed, as sequenced in a study of T cells in tuberculosis. Libraries were prepared by immunoSEQ multiplex PCR; TCRdb keeps only in-frame clonotypes and omits some of them. This table holds over 30,000 clones, around 96% found once. Sample: PBMCs. Receptor source: a donor aged 5 to 30 with latent tuberculosis or without tuberculosis infection.

The gene calls are TRBV18 and TRBJ2-3; no reliable D call. The CDR3 covers 13 residues. CDR1 KGHSH and CDR2 LQKENI come from the germline V gene. With 2 bases removed from V and 4 bases from J, the gap between germline ends came to 7 bases. The CDR3 region has the DNA TGTGCCAGCTCACCAAGAGGTGCAGATACGCAGTATTTT. This sequence encodes CASSPRGADTQYF.

This clone is a singleton in its sample. The gene calls are TRBV6-1 and TRBJ2-3, with TRBD2 identical over 7 bases. The CDR3 is 13 residues long. The V gene end was trimmed by 7 bases and the J gene end by 4 bases; junction bases not matched to a gene: 5. Germline V gene sequence: CDR1 MNHNS, CDR2 SASEGT. CDR3 sequence reads: CASNGGGSDTQYF. The CDR3 coding sequence is TGTGCCAGCAATGGCGGGGGATCAGATACGCAGTATTTT.

The table lists this clone with a count of one. The chain recombines TRBV6-6 with TRBJ2-7; possible D gene TRBD2, 9 bases. With 7 bases removed from V and 9 bases from J, the gap between germline ends came to 22 bases. Germline V gene lookup returns CDR1 MNHNY and CDR2 SVGAGI (reference sequence). This CDR3 region has 14 residues. CDR3 in amino acids: CASTPRASGTGQYF. The CDR3 DNA is TGTGCCAGCACACCGAGGGCTAGCGGGACAGGGCAGTACTTC.

The gene calls are TRBV4-2 and TRBJ2-2; D is possibly TRBD1 (6 bases). V lost 5 bases, J lost 6 bases, and 10 bases lay in between. The CDR3 sequence is 13 residues long. The V gene's germline CDR1 is LGHNA and CDR2 YNFKEQ. The CDR3 loop is CASSTGFSGELFF. Written as DNA, the CDR3 is TGTGCCAGCAGCACAGGGTTTTCCGGGGAGCTGTTTTTT.

The rearrangement links TRBV9 to TRBJ1-5, with a possible D match to TRBD1 (6 bases). Germline V gene data show CDR1 as SGDLS and CDR2 as YYNGEE. The CDR3 is made up of 15 amino acids. V dropped 4 bases and J dropped 0 bases, with 11 bases sitting between them. As DNA, the CDR3 is TGTGCCAGCAGCCCGGGGGGGCATAGCAATCAGCCCCAGCATTTT. It specifies CASSPGGHSNQPQHF.